This T cell receptor (beta chain) was found in a study of CD8 T cells in ankylosing spondylitis. The study, taken as a whole, reports: Seemingly characteristic of ankylosing spondylitis blood was a TCR beta motif consisting of about 8 highly homologous variants.

A quantitative 5'-RACE method, one with molecular barcodes, was used to make TCR beta libraries. Via MiXCR, TCRdb re-called the 5' RACE reads, giving one row per CDR3 protein. Among about 500,000 distinct CDR3 sequences, over 4% were seen once, and the ten largest hold around 3.5%. The table lists this clonotype with many counts. The antigen is unknown. Between the trimmed V and J ends, which lost 2 bases and 3 bases, there was a span of 26 bases. The CDR3 sequence is 20 residues long. The sequenced sample consisted of blood, either unsorted or a sorted T cell fraction (not recorded which). The sequence was obtained from a male donor with ankylosing spondylitis. V usage is TRBV12-3 or TRBV12-4 and J usage is TRBJ1-5; a weak D match, TRBD1 (5 bases). CDR3 in DNA: TGTGCCAGCAGTTTATCCGAGGCAGGGCGGTTACCTTTACTCAATCAGCCCCAGCATTTT. The encoded protein is CASSLSEAGRLPLLNQPQHF.